This T cell receptor (beta chain) was profiled in a study of cytomegalovirus exposure and HLA in healthy donors. Overall study: HLA-typed donors were the source of 80 million to 90 million unique TCRs, which an early data release held. Study-wide results and limits: A later analysis found that most CMV-associated TCR beta chains appeared HLA-restricted. For TCR beta chains, V- and J-gene trimming was later linked to a missense DCLRE1C variant.

13 Jbeta primers and 60 Vbeta primers were used for the PCR. Sequencing used immunoSEQ multiplex PCR; TCRdb keeps in-frame clones, though not all of them. This listing includes about 130,000 clones. Points on this clone: What it binds is not known.

The trim removed 5 bases at V and 3 bases at J, leaving 6 bases unmatched. Germline lookup yields CDR1 SGHTA and CDR2 FQGTGA. The CDR3 consists of 15 residues. The genes are TRBV7-3 and TRBJ2-2; TRBD1 aligns across 7 bases. This sequence originates from a man younger than 30 in good health and CMV-seronegative. Sequenced: PBMCs. CDR3 in DNA: TGTGCCAGCAGCCGAGACAGGGCGGACACCGGGGAGCTGTTTTTT. Encoded protein: CASSRDRADTGELFF.